Below, one T cell receptor (beta chain) is given with its context. Antigen: not known. This sample was included in a study of T-cell memory formation after mild COVID-19. Study-level information: The TCR clusters were mostly specific to one donor.

CDR3 length: 12 amino acids. The ends were cut back, 5 bases at V and 4 bases at J, with 9 bases in the middle. The V gene's germline CDR1 is MNHEY and CDR2 SVGAGI. It was 5'RACE with constant-segment primers that produced the TCR alpha and TCR beta cDNA libraries, which carried sample barcodes and UMIs. TCRdb reanalysed the 5' RACE reads using MiXCR and keeps one entry per CDR3 protein. The sample has approximately 300,000 distinct CDR3 sequences; roughly 8.2% are singletons. Study-wide findings and caveats: Later expanders leaned CD4+, whereas clones that contracted between day 15 and 85 were balanced CD4/CD8. Pre-infection memory contained some responding clones, which suggested that cross-reactive memory had joined.

Sample: PBMCs or a T cell subset sorted from them (not recorded which). This clonotype was obtained from a man between 18 and 29 years old who had mild COVID-19 (a few samples of this study predate the infection). Cell type and time point are not known. The chain uses TRBV6-5 and TRBJ2-7; D remains ambiguous. The CDR3 bases are TGTGCCAGCAGTAGAGGATTTTACGAGCAGTACTTC. Amino acid sequence: CASSRGFYEQYF.